The rows below give T cell receptor beta chains drawn from one sample of a study of T cell repertoires in ileal Crohn's disease. The repertoire was sequenced with immunoSEQ multiplex PCR; TCRdb's copy has only in-frame clones and lacks some. Among thousands of clones listed, around 70% were seen once. Sequenced sample: ileal tissue. These receptors originate from an adult with Crohn's disease. Each CDR3 is given with its conserved first and last residue. The order of the fields is D gene, clone size, J gene, V gene, CDR3 protein, CDR3 DNA. The D gene is left open where the match is weak. For some rows the clone size is stated as once, few or many, or as a class when expanded; others skip it.

D gene: TRBD1; clone size: -; J gene: TRBJ1-2; V gene: TRBV30; CDR3 protein: CAWSSQTGGVNYGYTF; CDR3 DNA: TGTGCCTGGAGTTCCCAGACAGGGGGTGTCAACTATGGCTACACCTTC
D gene: TRBD1; clone size: -; J gene: TRBJ1-4; V gene: TRBV6-5; CDR3 protein: CASSLDRDDEKLFF; CDR3 DNA: TGTGCCAGCAGCCTTGACAGGGACGATGAAAAACTGTTTTTT
D gene: -; clone size: -; J gene: TRBJ1-4; V gene: TRBV5-1; CDR3 protein: CASRQNNEKLFF; CDR3 DNA: TGCGCCAGCAGACAGAATAATGAAAAACTGTTTTTT
D gene: TRBD2; clone size: once; J gene: TRBJ2-7; V gene: TRBV27; CDR3 protein: CASSLSGAGGAYEQYF; CDR3 DNA: TGTGCCAGCAGTTTATCGGGGGCGGGGGGGGCCTACGAGCAGTACTTC
D gene: -; clone size: -; J gene: TRBJ1-5; V gene: TRBV5-5; CDR3 protein: CASSSQGRGNQPQHF; CDR3 DNA: TGTGCCAGCAGCTCCCAGGGGCGGGGCAATCAGCCCCAGCATTTT
D gene: TRBD2; clone size: -; J gene: TRBJ2-1; V gene: TRBV6-4; CDR3 protein: CASSETASGGNEQFF; CDR3 DNA: TGTGCCAGCAGTGAGACCGCTAGCGGGGGGAATGAGCAGTTCTTC
D gene: TRBD1; clone size: few; J gene: TRBJ1-2; V gene: TRBV29-1; CDR3 protein: CSVGDSNYGYTF; CDR3 DNA: TGCAGCGTTGGGGACAGTAACTATGGCTACACCTTC
D gene: TRBD1; clone size: -; J gene: TRBJ1-3; V gene: TRBV2; CDR3 protein: CASSQGATAGNTIYF; CDR3 DNA: TGTGCCAGCAGTCAGGGGGCTACTGCTGGAAACACCATATATTTT
D gene: -; clone size: -; J gene: TRBJ1-6; V gene: TRBV7-2; CDR3 protein: CASSTTMSAGSPLHF; CDR3 DNA: TGTGCCAGCAGCACGACTATGTCGGCGGGCTCACCCCTCCACTTT
D gene: TRBD1; clone size: -; J gene: TRBJ1-3; V gene: TRBV19; CDR3 protein: CASSIDRQGVRNTIYF; CDR3 DNA: TGTGCCAGTAGTATAGATCGACAGGGAGTGAGAAACACCATATATTTT
D gene: -; clone size: -; J gene: TRBJ1-1; V gene: TRBV6-5; CDR3 protein: CASSYTGFGNTEAFF; CDR3 DNA: TGTGCCAGCAGTTACACAGGGTTTGGAAACACTGAAGCTTTCTTT
D gene: -; clone size: -; J gene: TRBJ1-1; V gene: TRBV7-2; CDR3 protein: CASSPRIGRGNTEAFF; CDR3 DNA: TGTGCCAGCAGCCCAAGGATCGGCAGGGGAAACACTGAAGCTTTCTTT
D gene: -; clone size: few; J gene: TRBJ2-7; V gene: TRBV5-1; CDR3 protein: CASSLRAGARNEQYF; CDR3 DNA: TGCGCCAGCAGCTTAAGGGCAGGGGCAAGGAACGAGCAGTACTTC
D gene: -; clone size: few; J gene: TRBJ2-3; V gene: TRBV2; CDR3 protein: CASSVQRYTTDTQYF; CDR3 DNA: TGTGCCAGCAGTGTACAGCGGTACACCACAGATACGCAGTATTTT
D gene: -; clone size: -; J gene: TRBJ1-1; V gene: TRBV6-5; CDR3 protein: CAIRRQNTEAFF; CDR3 DNA: TGTGCCATTCGACGACAGAACACTGAAGCTTTCTTT
D gene: -; clone size: few; J gene: TRBJ2-1; V gene: TRBV28; CDR3 protein: CASSFSGNEQFF; CDR3 DNA: TGTGCCAGCAGTTTCTCCGGCAATGAGCAGTTCTTC
D gene: -; clone size: few; J gene: TRBJ1-5; V gene: TRBV6-5; CDR3 protein: CASSYSGGSNQPQHF; CDR3 DNA: TGTGCCAGCAGTTACTCAGGGGGTTCCAATCAGCCCCAGCATTTT
D gene: TRBD1; clone size: few; J gene: TRBJ1-2; V gene: TRBV20-1; CDR3 protein: CSANKDRDYTF; CDR3 DNA: TGCAGTGCGAACAAAGACAGGGACTACACCTTC
D gene: TRBD2; clone size: few; J gene: TRBJ2-7; V gene: TRBV10-3; CDR3 protein: CAISDLADEQYF; CDR3 DNA: TGTGCCATCAGTGATCTAGCGGACGAGCAGTACTTC
D gene: -; clone size: -; J gene: TRBJ2-7; V gene: TRBV27; CDR3 protein: CASSSPEQGSYEQYF; CDR3 DNA: TGTGCCAGCAGTTCACCAGAACAGGGATCCTACGAGCAGTACTTC
D gene: TRBD2; clone size: -; J gene: TRBJ2-1; V gene: TRBV11-2; CDR3 protein: CASSLNSGRGEQFF; CDR3 DNA: TGTGCCAGCAGCTTAAACAGCGGGAGGGGGGAGCAGTTCTTC
D gene: -; clone size: -; J gene: TRBJ2-3; V gene: TRBV1; CDR3 protein: CTSSRRRRGGLFTDTQYF; CDR3 DNA: TGCACCAGCAGCCGGAGGCGGCGGGGGGGCCTCTTCACAGATACGCAGTATTTT
D gene: -; clone size: -; J gene: TRBJ2-1; V gene: TRBV19; CDR3 protein: CASSMATREQFF; CDR3 DNA: TGTGCCAGTAGTATGGCGACCAGGGAGCAGTTCTTC
D gene: -; clone size: -; J gene: TRBJ2-2; V gene: TRBV10-3; CDR3 protein: CAIRANGTLNTGELFF; CDR3 DNA: TGTGCCATCAGGGCTAACGGGACTCTGAACACCGGGGAGCTGTTTTTT
D gene: -; clone size: -; J gene: TRBJ1-3; V gene: TRBV18; CDR3 protein: CASSLQALSGNTIYF; CDR3 DNA: TGTGCCAGCTCGCTACAGGCGCTCTCTGGAAACACCATATATTTT
D gene: -; clone size: -; J gene: TRBJ1-1; V gene: TRBV19; CDR3 protein: CATKEGQGMGAMNTEAFF; CDR3 DNA: TGTGCCACCAAAGAGGGTCAGGGGATGGGGGCCATGAACACTGAAGCTTTCTTT
D gene: TRBD1; clone size: once; J gene: TRBJ2-7; V gene: TRBV4-1; CDR3 protein: CASSQGQVTSYEQYF; CDR3 DNA: TGCGCCAGCAGCCAGGGACAGGTGACCTCCTACGAGCAGTACTTC